The clone carrying this T cell receptor beta chain was counted only a few times. These data are taken from a study of control samples from healthy donors and cancer patients. V was cut by 2 bases and J by 2 bases, with 10 bases left in between. CDR1 and CDR2 from the germline V gene are MNHEY and SVGEGT. CDR3 length: 15 amino acids. Method: immunoSEQ multiplex PCR; TCRdb's copy keeps in-frame clones and lacks some. The repertoire holds approximately 97,000 clones, about nine tenths seen once, with about 3% in the top ten. The chain couples TRBV6-2 or TRBV6-3 to TRBJ2-1; D unresolved. Sequenced sample: blood. The sequence was collected from a human donor in good health. The donor label of this sample is uncertain. CDR3 nucleotide sequence: TGTGCCAGCAGTTACGGTGGGGATCCCTACAATGAGCAGTTCTTC. Translated: CASSYGGDPYNEQFF.